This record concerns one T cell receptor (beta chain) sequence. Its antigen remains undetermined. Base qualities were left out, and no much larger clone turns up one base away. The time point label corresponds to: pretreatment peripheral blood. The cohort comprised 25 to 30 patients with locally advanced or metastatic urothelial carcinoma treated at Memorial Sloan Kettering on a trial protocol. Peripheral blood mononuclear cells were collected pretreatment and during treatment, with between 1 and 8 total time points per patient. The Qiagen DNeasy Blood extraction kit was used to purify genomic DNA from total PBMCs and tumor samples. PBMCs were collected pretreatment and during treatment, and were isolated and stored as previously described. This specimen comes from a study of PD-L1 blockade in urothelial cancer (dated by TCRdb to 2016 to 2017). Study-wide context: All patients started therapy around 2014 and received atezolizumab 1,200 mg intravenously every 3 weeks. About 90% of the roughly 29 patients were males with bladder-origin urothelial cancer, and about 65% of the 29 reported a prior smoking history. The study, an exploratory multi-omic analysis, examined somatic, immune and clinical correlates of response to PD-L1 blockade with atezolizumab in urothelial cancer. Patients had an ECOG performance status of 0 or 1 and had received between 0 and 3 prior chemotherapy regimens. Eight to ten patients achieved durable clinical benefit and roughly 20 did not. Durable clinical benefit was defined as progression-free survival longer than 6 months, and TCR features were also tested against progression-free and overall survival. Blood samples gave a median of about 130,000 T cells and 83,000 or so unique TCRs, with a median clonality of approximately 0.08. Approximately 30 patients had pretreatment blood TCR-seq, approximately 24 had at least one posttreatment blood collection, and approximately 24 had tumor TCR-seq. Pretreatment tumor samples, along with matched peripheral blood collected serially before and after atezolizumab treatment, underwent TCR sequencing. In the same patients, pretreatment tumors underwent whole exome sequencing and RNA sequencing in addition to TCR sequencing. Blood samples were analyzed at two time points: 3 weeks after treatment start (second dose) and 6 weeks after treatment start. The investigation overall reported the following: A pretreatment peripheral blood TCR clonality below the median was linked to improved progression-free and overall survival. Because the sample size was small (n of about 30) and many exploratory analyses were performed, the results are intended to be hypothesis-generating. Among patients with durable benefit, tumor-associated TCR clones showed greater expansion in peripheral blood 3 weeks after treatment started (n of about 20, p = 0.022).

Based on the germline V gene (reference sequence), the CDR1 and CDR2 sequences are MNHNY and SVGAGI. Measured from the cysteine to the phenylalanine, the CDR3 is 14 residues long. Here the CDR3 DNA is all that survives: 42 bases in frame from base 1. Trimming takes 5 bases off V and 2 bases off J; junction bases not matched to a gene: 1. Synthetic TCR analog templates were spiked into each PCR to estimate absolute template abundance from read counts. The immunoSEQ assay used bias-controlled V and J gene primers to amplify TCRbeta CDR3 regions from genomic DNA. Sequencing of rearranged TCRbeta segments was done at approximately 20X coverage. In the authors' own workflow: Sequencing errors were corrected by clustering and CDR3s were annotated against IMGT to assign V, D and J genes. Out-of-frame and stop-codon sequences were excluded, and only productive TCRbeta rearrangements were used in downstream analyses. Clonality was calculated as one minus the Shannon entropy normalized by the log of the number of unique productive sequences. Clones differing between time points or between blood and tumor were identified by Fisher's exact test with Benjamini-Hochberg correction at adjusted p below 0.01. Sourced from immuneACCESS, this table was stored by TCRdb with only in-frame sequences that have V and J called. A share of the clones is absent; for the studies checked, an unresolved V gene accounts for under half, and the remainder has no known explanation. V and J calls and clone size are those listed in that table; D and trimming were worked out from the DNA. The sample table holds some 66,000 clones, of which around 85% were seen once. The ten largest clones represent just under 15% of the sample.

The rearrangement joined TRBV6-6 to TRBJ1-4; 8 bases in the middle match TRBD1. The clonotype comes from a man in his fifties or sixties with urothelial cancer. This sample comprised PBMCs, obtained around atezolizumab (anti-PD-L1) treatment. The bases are TGTGCCAGCAGTCAGGGGGCTACTAATGAAAAACTGTTTTTT. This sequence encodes CASSQGATNEKLFF.